A single sample gave rise to the 21 T cell receptor beta chains below, sequenced in a study of blood T cell repertoires in COVID-19 (TCRdb year 2020). Libraries were prepared through the immunoSEQ multiplex PCR assay. As stored in TCRdb, this immuneACCESS dataset retains in-frame rearrangements with V and J assigned. A fraction of the clones does not appear; measured against another copy, unresolved V genes explain less than half of the discrepancy, and the remainder lacks a known reason. The sample contains approximately 260,000 clones, roughly 90% of them found a single time. The top ten constitute 2% to 2.5% of the sample. Source material: peripheral blood. The receptors originated from a middle-aged woman who had recovered from COVID-19.

This chain links TRBV6-2 or TRBV6-3 with TRBJ1-5, with 7 positions matching TRBD1. Looked up from germline, CDR1 is MNHEY and CDR2 is SVGEGT. This CDR3 is built from 14 residues. V gave up 4 bases and J gave up 7 bases; unmatched junction bases: 7. DNA for the CDR3: TGTGCCAGCAGTTTGACAGGGATAGGGCAGCCCCAGCATTTT. It encodes CASSLTGIGQPQHF.

As to this clone: The sample contains more than one DNA sequence encoding this CDR3. The chain joins TRBV28 to TRBJ2-3; TRBD2 matches 11 bases. Germline loops: CDR1 MDHEN, CDR2 SYDVKM. V dropped 5 bases and J dropped 1; count of bases not matched to a gene: 14. There are 19 residues in the CDR3. CDR3 region: CASSPSSLAGGPGTDTQYF. As DNA, the CDR3 is TGTGCCAGCAGTCCGTCGAGTCTAGCGGGGGGCCCTGGCACAGATACGCAGTATTTT.

This clone was observed a single time. CDR3 bases: TGTGCCAGCAGTTTCTCAGAGGTCTATGGCTACACCTTC. Translated, it gives CASSFSEVYGYTF. The chain recombines TRBV12-3 or TRBV12-4 with TRBJ1-2, with D unclear. V was cut by 3 bases and J by 4 bases, with 9 bases left in between. This CDR3 contains 13 residues.

This clone appeared once. V and J are TRBV3-1 (or the pseudogene TRBV3-2) and TRBJ2-7; 10 nucleotides line up with TRBD2. V lost 0 bases, J lost 5 bases, and 7 bases stayed unmatched. From germline, CDR1 is LGHDT and CDR2 YNNKEL (reference sequence). CDR3 size: 16 residues. Written as DNA, the CDR3 is TGTGCCAGCAGCCAAGATTGGGCTAGCGGGGGCCACGAGCAGTACTTC. As protein: CASSQDWASGGHEQYF.

V usage is TRBV4-2 and J usage is TRBJ1-2, with D possibly being TRBD1 (6 bases). Trimming removed 1 base from V and 4 bases from J, with 10 bases in between. Germline CDR1 LGHNA, CDR2 YNFKEQ. CDR3 length: 14 residues. The CDR3 sequence is CASSQVPGAYGYTF. The CDR3 bases are TGTGCCAGCAGCCAAGTTCCAGGGGCCTATGGCTACACCTTC.

The CDR3 spells CASSQEASVNEQFF. The CDR3 nucleotides read TGCGCCAGCAGCCAAGAGGCTAGCGTCAATGAGCAGTTCTTC. The chain has TRBV4-3 and TRBJ2-1; D is possibly TRBD2 (6 bases). There are 14 residues in the CDR3. Germline V gene sequence: CDR1 LGHNA, CDR2 YSLEER. V was cut by 0 bases and J by 6 bases, with 9 bases left in between.

This chain connects TRBV6-5 to TRBJ2-3; the D gene is possibly TRBD2 (6 bases). The V gene lost 6 bases and the J gene lost 2 bases, with 15 bases spanning the gap. CDR3 length: 15 residues. The germline CDR1 and CDR2 sequences are MNHEY and SVGAGI. CDR3 loop: CASRLLGTDTDTQYF. CDR3 nucleotides: TGTGCCAGCAGACTCCTGGGGACTGACACAGATACGCAGTATTTT.

This clone was picked up a small number of times. This chain links TRBV11-2 with TRBJ1-3; the D gene is possibly TRBD1 (6 bases). This CDR3 contains 13 residues. V was trimmed by 0 bases and J by 9 bases, leaving 9 bases between them. Germline lookup yields CDR1 SGHAT and CDR2 FQNNGV. CDR3 nucleotide sequence: TGTGCCAGCAGCTTAGATCTCAGGGGCACCATATATTTT. It translates to CASSLDLRGTIYF.

This clone has only a few counts. The chain couples TRBV28 to TRBJ2-7; no reliable D call. CDR1 MDHEN and CDR2 SYDVKM come from the germline V gene. V was shortened by 3 bases and J by 3 bases, with 12 bases between the two germline ends. The CDR3 length is 14 residues. CDR3 bases: TGTGCCAGCAGTTTGCGAGGAGTTTACTACGAGCAGTACTTC. Translation gives CASSLRGVYYEQYF. Full variable domain (outside the CDR3, taken from reference TRBV28 and TRBJ2-7): DVKVTQSSRYLVKRTGEKVFLECVQDMDHENMFWYRQDPGLGLRLIYFSYDVKMKEKGDIPEGYSVSREKKERFSLILESASTNQTSMYLCASSLRGVYYEQYFGPGTRLTVT.

Remarks on this clone: At one end the junction does not follow the germline gene, possibly because of a read error. This rearrangement joins TRBV7-7 to TRBJ2-1; 8 nucleotides align to TRBD2. CDR1 is SSHAT, CDR2 FNYEAQ, per germline (reference sequence). There are 15 residues in the CDR3. CDR3 region: CASSLGLAGHNEQFF. CDR3 DNA sequence: TGTGCTAGCAGCTTAGGCCTAGCGGGCCACAATGAGCAGTTCTTC.

The rearrangement uses TRBV9 and TRBJ2-7; 9 nucleotides match TRBD1. V lost 4 bases to trimming and J lost 5 bases; unmatched junction nucleotides: 10. The CDR3 contains 15 residues. CDR1 and CDR2 from the germline V gene are SGDLS and YYNGEE. CDR3 in amino acids: CASSSEGDRADEQYF. CDR3 nucleotide sequence: TGTGCCAGCAGCTCAGAAGGGGACAGGGCAGACGAGCAGTACTTC.

This rearrangement joins TRBV11-2 to TRBJ1-3, with D possibly being TRBD1 (6 bases). Per the germline V gene, CDR1 is SGHAT and CDR2 is FQNNGV. V lost 2 bases to trimming and J lost 0 bases, with 11 bases between them. CDR3 length: 16 amino acids. CDR3 sequence reads: CASSLHQGISGNTIYF. CDR3 in DNA: TGTGCCAGCAGCTTACATCAGGGGATCTCTGGAAACACCATATATTTT.

The chain combines TRBV6-6 with TRBJ2-5, with D possibly being TRBD1 (7 bases). Trimming cost V 2 bases and J 5 bases, with 15 bases left between them. The CDR3 loop spans 15 amino acids. In germline, CDR1 is MNHNY, CDR2 SVGAGI (reference sequence). The CDR3 DNA sequence: TGTGCCAGCAGTTACAGTCAGGGGGGCGCGGAGACCCAGTACTTC. It translates to CASSYSQGGAETQYF.

This clone appeared a few times. The genes are TRBV18 and TRBJ1-1; D is unclear. Germline V gives CDR1 KGHSH, CDR2 LQKENI. The CDR3 is made up of 15 amino acids. Trimming pared 3 bases from V and 4 bases from J, leaving 15 bases between. The DNA for the CDR3 is TGTGCCAGCTCACCCTCGATGGGCACCGGCACTGAAGCTTTCTTT. It specifies CASSPSMGTGTEAFF. Filled out from reference TRBV18 and TRBJ1-1, the complete variable domain reads NAGVMQNPRHLVRRRGQEARLRCSPMKGHSHVYWYRQLPEEGLKFMVYLQKENIIDESGMPKERFSAEFPKEGPSILRIQQVVRGDSAAYFCASSPSMGTGTEAFFGQGTRLTVV.

Turning to this clone: In the same sample, other DNA sequences code for this CDR3. The gene calls are TRBV5-4 and TRBJ2-5; D might be TRBD2 (7 bases). Trimming pared 0 bases from V and 4 bases from J, leaving 10 bases between. There are 14 residues in the CDR3. Germline V CDR1 and CDR2: SGHNT, YYREEE (reference sequence). This CDR3 is CASSLGGGRETQYF. The DNA for the CDR3 is TGTGCCAGCAGCTTGGGGGGGGGCCGAGAGACCCAGTACTTC.

CDR3 nucleotides: TGTGCCAGCTCACGGGACTCCATCACCGGGGAGCTGTTTTTT. The encoded protein is CASSRDSITGELFF. The chain uses TRBV18 and TRBJ2-2; TRBD2 is a possible D gene (6 bases). In germline, CDR1 is KGHSH, CDR2 LQKENI. CDR3 length equals 14 residues. The ends were cut back, 4 bases at V and 4 bases at J, with 10 bases in the middle.

V usage is TRBV5-6 and J usage is TRBJ1-6; D is ambiguous. V was trimmed by 1 base and J by 7 bases, leaving 9 bases between them. CDR3 size: 14 residues. In germline, CDR1 is SGHDT, CDR2 YYEEEE. Written as DNA, the CDR3 is TGTGCCAGCAGCTTGCGGGAAGCGAATTCACCCCTCCACTTT. The encoded protein is CASSLREANSPLHF.

V usage is TRBV7-2 and J usage is TRBJ2-3; TRBD2 might be the D (6 bases). V was pared by 1 base and J by 1 base, with 12 bases between. Germline-derived CDR1 and CDR2 are SGHTA and FQGNSA. The CDR3 loop spans 16 amino acids. The CDR3 nucleotides are TGTGCCAGCAGCTTAGTAGGTAGCGGACGCACAGATACGCAGTATTTT. This translates into CASSLVGSGRTDTQYF.

This chain joins TRBV4-2 and TRBJ2-7, with a possible D match to TRBD1 (5 bases). V was shortened by 1 base and J by 7 bases, with 14 bases between the two germline ends. CDR3 length equals 14 residues. Germline CDR1 LGHNA, CDR2 YNFKEQ. The CDR3 loop is CASSQAAGSREQYF. CDR3 sequence (DNA): TGTGCCAGCAGCCAAGCAGCAGGGTCCCGAGAGCAGTACTTC.

J is TRBJ1-1 and V is TRBV27, with D maybe TRBD1 (5 bases). V was cut by 1 base and J by 1 base, with 10 bases left in between. Germline V gives CDR1 MNHEY, CDR2 SMNVEV (reference sequence). This CDR3 region has 15 residues. CDR3 DNA sequence: TGTGCCAGCAGTTTATGGGCAGGGTGGAACACTGAAGCTTTCTTT. Its protein is CASSLWAGWNTEAFF.

This chain links TRBV27 with TRBJ1-5; D may be TRBD1 (6 bases). CDR3 size: 14 residues. The germline CDR1 and CDR2 sequences are MNHEY and SMNVEV (reference sequence). V was clipped by 5 bases and J by 6 bases, with 14 bases between them. The CDR3 nucleotides read TGTGCCAGCAGTGCAACAGGGATAGGTCAGCCCCAGCATTTT. Its protein product is CASSATGIGQPQHF.